Below are 5 T cell receptor beta chains sequenced from a single sample in a study of blood T cell repertoires in COVID-19. Assay: immunoSEQ multiplex PCR; the TCRdb copy retains only in-frame clones and omits some. This table holds hundreds of thousands of clones, approximately 85% found once. Source material: peripheral blood. The origin of the receptors is a man aged 18 to 29 with active or convalescent COVID-19.

This chain connects TRBV5-6 to TRBJ2-3; 14 bases are a match to TRBD2. Germline V lookup: CDR1 SGHDT, CDR2 YYEEEE. Unmatched junction bases numbered 9, after V lost 4 bases and J lost 5 bases. The CDR3 covers 17 residues. DNA for the CDR3: TGTGCCAGCAGCCAGCGACTAGCGGGGGGGCTCGGAGATACGCAGTATTTT. Its translation: CASSQRLAGGLGDTQYF.

The chain joins TRBV10-3 to TRBJ2-3; 8 bases fit TRBD2. Germline loops: CDR1 ENHRY, CDR2 SYGVKD. Trimming removed 5 bases from V and 1 base from J; junction bases left unmatched: 5. The CDR3 is 15 amino acids. The CDR3 is CAISPLTSGTDTQYF. Here the CDR3 DNA reads TGTGCCATCAGTCCATTGACTAGCGGCACAGATACGCAGTATTTT.

The chain links TRBV2 to TRBJ2-4; D gene uncertain. The length of the CDR3 is 13 residues. With 6 bases removed from V and 0 bases from J, the gap between germline ends came to 6 bases. Germline V gene data show CDR1 as SNHLY and CDR2 as FYNNEI. The DNA for the CDR3 is TGTGCCAGCAGAGAGGTAGCCAAAAACATTCAGTACTTC. Its protein is CASREVAKNIQYF.

DNA of the CDR3: TGCAGTGCTAGGACCGGCGGTGAGCAGTTCTTC. Translating gives CSARTGGEQFF. This rearrangement joins TRBV20-1 to TRBJ2-1; no reliable D call. Per the germline V gene, CDR1 is DFQATT and CDR2 is SNEGSKA (reference sequence). The CDR3 has 11 residues. Trimming left V 3 bases short and J 9 bases short, with 9 bases between.

CDR3 DNA: TGTGCCAGCAGCCGCGTAGCCTACGAGCAGTACTTC. Encoded protein: CASSRVAYEQYF. The chain uses TRBV11-2 and TRBJ2-7, with no clear D. The V gene's germline CDR1 is SGHAT and CDR2 FQNNGV. The CDR3 has 12 amino acids. V lost 5 bases, J lost 2 bases, and 7 bases lay in between.